The 13 T cell receptor beta chains below all came from one sample that was sequenced in a study of T cell repertoires in ileal Crohn's disease. This table comes from immunoSEQ multiplex PCR, and its TCRdb copy is limited to in-frame clones, with some not included. The table shows approximately 13,000 clones, with 60% to 85% occurring only once. Material: ileal tissue. These receptors were obtained from an adult with Crohn's disease.

The chain recombines TRBV18 with TRBJ2-5; 8 nucleotides align to TRBD1. V dropped 2 bases and J dropped 5; count of bases not matched to a gene: 4. Per the germline V gene, CDR1 is KGHSH and CDR2 is LQKENI. The CDR3 length is 14 residues. The CDR3 region has the DNA TGTGCCAGCTCACCAAGACAGGGGACGGAGACCCAGTACTTC. This translates into CASSPRQGTETQYF.

The chain links TRBV18 to TRBJ2-1; possible D gene TRBD2, 5 bases. Germline V gene sequence: CDR1 KGHSH, CDR2 LQKENI. Trimming shortened V by 0 bases and J by 4 bases, and 10 bases separated the two germline ends. This CDR3 is built from 15 residues. This CDR3 is CASSPPARAYNEQFF. Here the CDR3 DNA reads TGTGCCAGCTCACCACCAGCGAGGGCTTACAATGAGCAGTTCTTC.

This chain uses TRBV11-2 with TRBJ1-6; D is ambiguous. With 3 bases removed from V and 6 bases from J, the gap between germline ends came to 12 bases. This CDR3 spans 15 amino acids. CDR1 is SGHAT, CDR2 FQNNGV, per germline. CDR3 sequence: CASSFTQNLNSPLHF. DNA for the CDR3: TGTGCCAGCAGCTTTACCCAGAACCTTAATTCACCCCTCCACTTT.

CDR3: CASTLTTGGYGYTF. Here the CDR3 DNA reads TGTGCCAGCACCCTGACGACGGGGGGCTATGGCTACACCTTC. This sequence joins TRBV7-2 and TRBJ1-2, with TRBD1 as a possible D gene (5 bases). The CDR3 contains 14 residues. Looked up from germline, CDR1 is SGHTA and CDR2 is FQGNSA. V was trimmed by 7 bases and J by 4 bases, leaving 16 bases between them.

The chain recombines TRBV7-9 with TRBJ2-1; TRBD1 aligns across 8 bases. Germline V gives CDR1 SEHNR, CDR2 FQNEAQ (reference sequence). The V segment lost 5 bases and the J segment 6 bases; nucleotides outside the gene matches: 9. The CDR3 spans 15 residues. The CDR3, as DNA: TGTGCCAGCAGCCCCGGTGACAGGGGTCTCAATGAGCAGTTCTTC. Translated: CASSPGDRGLNEQFF.

This clone was found once. V is TRBV2 and J is TRBJ1-3, with 8 bases matching TRBD1. Germline V gene sequence: CDR1 SNHLY, CDR2 FYNNEI. This CDR3 is 13 amino acids long. V was pared by 7 bases and J by 8 bases, with 7 bases of the junction left unmatched. In DNA, the CDR3 is TGTGCCAGCAATCGACAGGGGAGGGACACCATATATTTT. It encodes CASNRQGRDTIYF.

This chain connects TRBV2 to TRBJ2-2; the match to TRBD1 covers 9 bases. This CDR3 region has 15 residues. The germline CDR1 and CDR2 sequences are SNHLY and FYNNEI. The trim removed 6 bases at V and 5 bases at J, leaving 7 bases unmatched. DNA of the CDR3: TGTGCCAGCAGAACACTACAGGGGGCTACCGGGGAGCTGTTTTTT. This gives the protein CASRTLQGATGELFF.

The V gene is TRBV7-9, the J gene TRBJ2-7; 8 nucleotides match TRBD1. Looked up from germline, CDR1 is SEHNR and CDR2 is FQNEAQ (reference sequence). This CDR3 has 14 residues. The junction had 6 bases not matched to a gene; V was cut back by 2 bases and J by 6 bases. The CDR3 coding sequence is TGTGCCAGCAGCTTATTACAGGGGGGTAGCGAGCAGTACTTC. Protein: CASSLLQGGSEQYF.

The chain combines TRBV27 with TRBJ2-6; the match to TRBD2 covers 8 bases. With 2 bases clipped from V and 0 bases from J, the junction kept 12 bases outside the gene matches. Germline V gene sequence: CDR1 MNHEY, CDR2 SMNVEV (reference sequence). CDR3 size: 20 residues. CDR3 loop: CASSLPPLADDNSGANVLTF. CDR3 sequence (DNA): TGTGCCAGCAGTTTACCCCCACTAGCGGATGATAACTCTGGGGCCAACGTCCTGACTTTC. The full variable domain, with the rest looked up from reference TRBV27 and TRBJ2-6, is EAQVTQNPRYLITVTGKKLTVTCSQNMNHEYMSWYRQDPGLGLRQIYYSMNVEVTDKGDVPEGYKVSRKEKRNFPLILESPSPNQTSLYFCASSLPPLADDNSGANVLTFGAGSRLTVL.

The rearrangement uses TRBV2 and TRBJ1-6; D is possibly TRBD1 (5 bases). V was clipped by 2 bases and J by 9 bases, with 11 bases between them. The CDR3 runs to 14 residues. The V gene's germline CDR1 is SNHLY and CDR2 FYNNEI. As DNA, the CDR3 is TGTGCCAGCAGTGAAAAGGGGCCAATTTCACCCCTCCACTTT. This gives the protein CASSEKGPISPLHF.

The rearrangement joins TRBV5-1 to TRBJ1-5; D perhaps matches TRBD1 (5 bases). The CDR3 sequence is 15 residues long. Germline assignment: CDR1 SGHRS and CDR2 YFSETQ. Deletions cut 1 base from V and 5 bases from J, with 13 bases between. In DNA, the CDR3 is TGCGCCAGCAGCTTGATAGGTGACAGTCATCAGCCCCAGCATTTT. This gives the protein CASSLIGDSHQPQHF.

This clone occurred a few times. The V and J genes are TRBV5-5 and TRBJ2-5; 10 bases align to TRBD1. The length of the CDR3 is 15 residues. With 4 bases clipped from V and 5 bases from J, the junction kept 8 bases outside the gene matches. The V gene's germline CDR1 is SGHKS and CDR2 YYEKEE (reference sequence). The CDR3 loop is CASSPTGGAWETQYF. The CDR3 DNA sequence: TGTGCCAGCAGCCCGACAGGGGGCGCATGGGAGACCCAGTACTTC.

This CDR3 reads CASSEPVNTEAFF. The CDR3 region has the DNA TGCGCCAGCAGTGAGCCGGTGAACACTGAAGCTTTCTTT. This chain links TRBV10-2 with TRBJ1-1; D gene ambiguous. The germline V gene has CDR1 WSHSY and CDR2 SAAADI. The CDR3 totals 13 residues. V lost 2 bases and J lost 0, with 4 bases in between.